The 32 T cell receptor beta chains below were found in one sample sequenced in a study of cytomegalovirus exposure and HLA in healthy donors. TCRdb's table, derived via immunoSEQ multiplex PCR, lists solely in-frame clones and lacks some. This sample has roughly 62,000 clones, with roughly 94% found just once. What was sequenced was PBMCs. The receptors were sampled from a man aged 18 to 30 in good health and CMV-seronegative.

The chain recombines TRBV11-3 with TRBJ2-7, with 15 bases that match TRBD2. This CDR3 has 15 residues. Germline V gives CDR1 SGHNT, CDR2 YENEEA. The junction had 5 bases not matched to a gene; V was cut back by 5 bases and J by 6 bases. The CDR3 is CASSEGTSGRPEQYF. The DNA for the CDR3 is TGTGCCAGCAGCGAGGGGACTAGCGGGAGGCCCGAGCAGTACTTC.

The genes are TRBV13 and TRBJ1-1; D remains ambiguous. The germline V and J ends were trimmed by 6 bases and 1 base, with 9 bases remaining between them. The germline V gene encodes CDR1 PRHDT and CDR2 FYEKMQ (reference sequence). This CDR3 contains 13 residues. CDR3 sequence reads: CASRPRSNTEAFF. The CDR3 coding sequence is TGTGCCAGCAGGCCTAGGTCGAACACTGAAGCTTTCTTT.

This clone was seen only once. This rearrangement joins TRBV7-2 to TRBJ2-7; tentative D call: TRBD1 (6 bases). There are 15 residues in the CDR3. V was cut by 2 bases and J by 1 base, with 12 bases left in between. The germline gives CDR1 SGHTA, CDR2 FQGNSA. The DNA of the CDR3 is TGTGCCAGCAGCTTATATGGGGGCCATTCCTACGAGCAGTACTTC. Its translation: CASSLYGGHSYEQYF.

The chain has TRBV12-5 and TRBJ2-1, with D uncertain. The CDR3 contains 13 residues. Trimming left V 0 bases short and J 8 bases short, with 8 bases between. Germline-derived CDR1 and CDR2 are LGHNT and FRNRAP. The CDR3, as DNA: TGTGCTAGTGGTTTGGTTGTGGCAGATGAGCAGTTCTTC. It is translated as CASGLVVADEQFF.

This clone was seen just once. The rearrangement links TRBV11-2 to TRBJ1-2, with D unclear. Trimming stripped 1 base from V and 2 bases from J, with 5 bases between. This CDR3 spans 13 amino acids. CDR1 and CDR2 from the germline V gene are SGHAT and FQNNGV. CDR3 protein: CASSLGVNYGYTF. CDR3 coding DNA: TGTGCCAGCAGCTTAGGTGTAAACTATGGCTACACCTTC.

This chain uses TRBV28 with TRBJ2-7; weak D call: TRBD1 (5 bases). The CDR3 extends over 14 amino acids. Trimming left V 7 bases short and J 3 bases short, with 16 bases between. Germline values: CDR1 MDHEN, CDR2 SYDVKM. The CDR3: CASTISYDSYEQYF. CDR3 coding DNA: TGTGCCAGCACCATATCATACGACAGCTACGAGCAGTACTTC.

This clone was observed once. The J gene is TRBJ2-7, the V gene TRBV5-1, with 8 bases fitting TRBD2. The germline V gene has CDR1 SGHRS and CDR2 YFSETQ. The CDR3 runs 18 residues. V dropped 4 bases and J dropped 1; count of bases not matched to a gene: 16. Here the CDR3 DNA reads TGCGCCAGCAGCCTCGGACCGGGGGGGATGACGGGGTCCTACGAGCAGTACTTC. Translating gives CASSLGPGGMTGSYEQYF.

CDR3 amino acids: CASSDRDRGTMNTEAFF. DNA of the CDR3: TGTGCCAGCAGTGACCGGGACAGGGGAACAATGAACACTGAAGCTTTCTTT. The chain has TRBV6-1 and TRBJ1-1; 10 bases agree with TRBD1. Losses at the gene ends were 3 bases for V and 0 bases for J; bases not matched to a gene: 7. The germline V gene encodes CDR1 MNHNS and CDR2 SASEGT. The CDR3 spans 17 residues.

The chain is built from TRBV10-3 and TRBJ1-2; D perhaps matches TRBD1 (6 bases). Per the germline V gene, CDR1 is ENHRY and CDR2 is SYGVKD. The CDR3 has 17 residues. The germline V and J ends were trimmed by 0 bases and 2 bases, with 16 bases remaining between them. The CDR3 DNA sequence: TGTGCCATCAGTGAGTCGACTTGGACAGCAAGAAACTATGGCTACACCTTC. It translates to CAISESTWTARNYGYTF.

The chain links TRBV7-2 to TRBJ2-7, with TRBD2 matching over 7 bases. This CDR3 is built from 15 residues. Germline V gives CDR1 SGHTA, CDR2 FQGNSA. With 2 bases clipped from V and 0 bases from J, the junction kept 4 bases outside the gene matches. For the CDR3, the DNA is TGTGCCAGCAGCTTAATCCCTAGCGGCTCCTACGAGCAGTACTTC. It specifies CASSLIPSGSYEQYF.

This sequence joins TRBV6-5 and TRBJ2-2; weak D call: TRBD1 (6 bases). The germline CDR1 and CDR2 sequences are MNHEY and SVGAGI. V was shortened by 4 bases and J by 5 bases, with 8 bases between the two germline ends. The CDR3 is 13 residues long. As DNA, the CDR3 is TGTGCCAGCAGTTCGGACAGTACCGGGGAGCTGTTTTTT. Translation gives CASSSDSTGELFF.

The rearrangement uses TRBV11-2 and TRBJ2-7, with D tentatively TRBD2 (5 bases). The CDR3 covers 15 residues. The V gene lost 6 bases and the J gene lost 7 bases, with 22 bases spanning the gap. In germline, CDR1 is SGHAT, CDR2 FQNNGV. DNA for the CDR3: TGTGCCAGCAGGTTCCAGGTTACGGGGTTTGGGGAGCAGTACTTC. Translated: CASRFQVTGFGEQYF.

The genes are TRBV5-4 and TRBJ1-4, with D possibly TRBD1 on 6 matching bases. CDR1 SGHNT and CDR2 YYREEE come from the germline V gene (reference sequence). The CDR3 has 14 amino acids. Between the trimmed V and J ends, which lost 3 bases and 5 bases, there was a span of 11 bases. The CDR3 DNA sequence: TGTGCCAGCAGCTCACAGGGCGACAATGAAAAACTGTTTTTT. Encoded protein: CASSSQGDNEKLFF.

This chain links TRBV6-4 with TRBJ1-2; D not resolved. Trimming pared 6 bases from V and 6 bases from J, leaving 17 bases between. The germline V gene encodes CDR1 MRHNA and CDR2 SNTAGT. The CDR3 length is 14 residues. CDR3 protein: CASRDTGSRDGYTF. In DNA, the CDR3 is TGTGCCAGCAGAGATACGGGGTCTCGTGATGGCTACACCTTC.

This chain connects TRBV7-2 to TRBJ2-1, with D possibly matching TRBD1 (5 bases). V was clipped by 2 bases and J by 0 bases, with 8 bases between them. CDR3 length: 15 amino acids. Per germline, CDR1 SGHTA and CDR2 FQGNSA. In DNA, the CDR3 is TGTGCCAGCAGCTTACAGGGTAGCTCCTACAATGAGCAGTTCTTC. This codes for CASSLQGSSYNEQFF. Full variable domain (remainder filled in from reference TRBV7-2 and TRBJ2-1): GAGVSQSPSNKVTEKGKDVELRCDPISGHTALYWYRQSLGQGLEFLIYFQGNSAPDKSGLPSDRFSAERTGGSVSTLTIQRTQQEDSAVYLCASSLQGSSYNEQFFGPGTRLTVL.

In DNA, the CDR3 is TGTGCCAGCAGTGTCCCCGGGACAGGGGTGCTCTATGGCTACACCTTC. It codes for CASSVPGTGVLYGYTF. The chain couples TRBV6-1 to TRBJ1-2; the match to TRBD1 covers 10 bases. The CDR3 length is 16 residues. After removal of 4 bases from V and 4 bases from J, the junction contained 9 bases not matched to a gene. Germline V gene data show CDR1 as MNHNS and CDR2 as SASEGT.

This clone has just a few counts. This chain uses TRBV5-1 with TRBJ2-1, with 10 positions matching TRBD2. Germline assignment: CDR1 SGHRS and CDR2 YFSETQ. The trim removed 5 bases at V and 10 bases at J, leaving 6 bases unmatched. The CDR3 totals 13 residues. CDR3 protein: CASRPGLANEQFF. The CDR3 nucleotides are TGCGCCAGCAGGCCGGGACTAGCGAACGAGCAGTTCTTC.

The J gene is TRBJ2-1, the V gene TRBV27; D may be TRBD2 (6 bases). This CDR3 is built from 14 residues. The V end was cut by 5 bases, the J end by 9 bases, with 17 bases between. The germline gives CDR1 MNHEY, CDR2 SMNVEV (reference sequence). This chain's CDR3 is CASSPDYPTLEQFF. In nucleotides, the CDR3 is TGTGCCAGCAGTCCGGACTACCCAACCCTTGAGCAGTTCTTC.

The chain uses TRBV6-5 and TRBJ2-1; 9 bases map to TRBD2. Trimming removed 4 bases from V and 2 bases from J; junction bases left unmatched: 6. This CDR3 has 16 amino acids. Germline values: CDR1 MNHEY, CDR2 SVGAGI. The CDR3 DNA is TGTGCCAGCAGTTCGTCGACTAGCGGAGCCTACAATGAGCAGTTCTTC. Encoded protein: CASSSSTSGAYNEQFF.

This chain uses TRBV18 with TRBJ1-1, with D possibly being TRBD1 (5 bases). CDR1 is KGHSH, CDR2 LQKENI, per germline. Trimming left V 10 bases short and J 0 bases short, with 12 bases between. The length of the CDR3 is 13 residues. The CDR3 sequence is CATSTELNTEAFF. CDR3 bases: TGTGCCACCTCGACAGAATTGAACACTGAAGCTTTCTTT. Full variable domain (rest looked up from reference TRBV18 and TRBJ1-1): NAGVMQNPRHLVRRRGQEARLRCSPMKGHSHVYWYRQLPEEGLKFMVYLQKENIIDESGMPKERFSAEFPKEGPSILRIQQVVRGDSAAYFCATSTELNTEAFFGQGTRLTVV.

The chain employs TRBV29-1 and TRBJ2-1; D remains unclear. There are 10 residues in the CDR3. Germline values: CDR1 SQVTM, CDR2 ANQGSEA. V was trimmed by 7 bases and J by 9 bases, leaving 10 bases between them. In DNA, the CDR3 is TGCAGCGCTTATACCGGTGAGCAGTTCTTC. Protein product: CSAYTGEQFF.

The chain joins TRBV6-1 to TRBJ2-4; D is uncertain. The CDR3 contains 14 residues. Germline CDR1 reads MNHNS; CDR2 reads SASEGT. V was trimmed by 2 bases and J by 8 bases, leaving 13 bases between them. Here the CDR3 DNA reads TGTGCCAGCAGTGAAAGAGTTAGATCGCACATTCAGTACTTC. Translation gives CASSERVRSHIQYF.

The chain combines TRBV7-2 with TRBJ2-1, with 9 bases identical to TRBD2. Germline V lookup: CDR1 SGHTA, CDR2 FQGNSA. V shed 7 bases and J 5 bases; nucleotides not matched to a gene: 12. This CDR3 spans 16 amino acids. The CDR3 coding sequence is TGTGCCAGCACCTCAGGAAGCGGGAGGTCCCACAATGAGCAGTTCTTC. Translated: CASTSGSGRSHNEQFF.

The rearrangement uses TRBV5-1 and TRBJ1-1, with 8 bases lining up with TRBD1. The germline gives CDR1 SGHRS, CDR2 YFSETQ. The CDR3 totals 14 residues. Unmatched junction bases numbered 4, after V lost 5 bases and J lost 1 base. The CDR3, as DNA: TGCGCCAGCAGACGTCAGGGGGCGAACACTGAAGCTTTCTTT. As protein: CASRRQGANTEAFF.

The chain combines TRBV7-8 with TRBJ2-7, with TRBD1 matching over 8 bases. This CDR3 contains 15 residues. V shed 1 base, J shed 7 bases, and the junction held 9 bases outside the gene matches. Germline values: CDR1 SGHVS, CDR2 FQNEAQ. The CDR3 DNA follows: TGTGCCAGCAGCTTAGTTCCAGGACAGGGTCGAGAGCAGTACTTC. Protein: CASSLVPGQGREQYF.

This clone was seen once. The V and J genes are TRBV7-9 and TRBJ1-1; D is ambiguous. Germline values: CDR1 SEHNR, CDR2 FQNEAQ (reference sequence). This CDR3 region has 13 residues. CDR3 in DNA: TGTGCGGCAGAGCGGTCCCCAAACACTGAAGCTTTCTTT. It is translated as CAAERSPNTEAFF.

The chain employs TRBV5-6 and TRBJ1-2; D not resolved. CDR3 length: 14 residues. The germline gives CDR1 SGHDT, CDR2 YYEEEE. Between the trimmed V and J ends, which lost 4 bases and 4 bases, there was a span of 14 bases. DNA of the CDR3: TGTGCCAGCAGCCCTTTATACCAGTCCTATGGCTACACCTTC. It codes for CASSPLYQSYGYTF.

J is TRBJ2-2 and V is TRBV28; 7 bases agree with TRBD1. The germline CDR1 and CDR2 sequences are MDHEN and SYDVKM. The CDR3 sequence is 14 residues long. Trimming cost V 2 bases and J 6 bases; bases outside gene matches: 3. The CDR3 loop is CASSLRGQAGELFF. CDR3 nucleotide sequence: TGTGCCAGCAGTTTACGCGGACAGGCCGGGGAGCTGTTTTTT.

The chain combines TRBV7-2 with TRBJ2-5, with D possibly being TRBD1 (5 bases). Between the trimmed V and J ends, which lost 5 bases and 9 bases, there was a span of 16 bases. Germline V gene sequence: CDR1 SGHTA, CDR2 FQGNSA. CDR3 size: 13 residues. For the CDR3, the DNA is TGTGCCAGCAGCACAGACAGAGTCGAGGCCCAGTACTTC. Encoded protein: CASSTDRVEAQYF.

The chain has TRBV5-1 and TRBJ1-4; no definite D call. Germline V CDR1 and CDR2: SGHRS, YFSETQ. The CDR3 runs 13 residues. Trimming took off 1 base at V and 6 bases at J, with 7 bases between the two ends. The CDR3 here is CASSLHPDEKLFF. Here the CDR3 DNA reads TGCGCCAGCAGCTTGCACCCGGATGAAAAACTGTTTTTT.

The CDR3: CASSLGTSGANEQFF. CDR3 coding DNA: TGTGCCAGCTCTCTCGGGACTAGCGGAGCCAATGAGCAGTTCTTC. The chain is built from TRBV6-4 and TRBJ2-1; 11 bases agree with TRBD2. J lost 6 bases, V lost 8 bases, and 9 bases had no gene match. Germline loops: CDR1 MRHNA, CDR2 SNTAGT. This CDR3 has 15 residues.

The chain couples TRBV6-4 to TRBJ1-1; a possible D gene is TRBD1 (5 bases). The V gene lost 2 bases and the J gene lost 6 bases, with 10 bases spanning the gap. This CDR3 region has 13 residues. Germline V gives CDR1 MRHNA, CDR2 SNTAGT. As DNA, the CDR3 is TGTGCCAGCAGTGACGGGGCCCAAGCTGAAGCTTTCTTT. This encodes CASSDGAQAEAFF.